This entry lists 31 T cell receptor beta chains sequenced from one sample in a study of lung T cells in sarcoidosis with Löfgren's syndrome. Each CDR3 protein gets one entry after TCRdb re-called the reads with MiXCR. The profile shows 60,000 to 70,000 distinct CDR3 sequences, 21% of them singletons. The material sequenced was CD4+ T cells from PBMCs. These receptors were taken from a human donor with sarcoidosis (Löfgren's syndrome or another form), or a control subject (not recorded which).

Concerning this clonotype itself: This may be a read error, as it is one base from a much larger clone. V is TRBV20-1 and J is TRBJ2-2, with 9 bases fitting TRBD1. This CDR3 region has 14 residues. Germline CDR1 is DFQATT and CDR2 is SNEGSKA (reference sequence). Here the CDR3 DNA reads TGCAGTGCTAGAGGGGACAGGGCCGGCGGGGAGCTGCTTTTT. This gives the protein CSARGDRAGGELLF.

This clonotype was seen repeatedly, ten times or more. The chain is built from TRBV7-8 and TRBJ1-5; D is uncertain. The CDR3 totals 18 residues. The ends were cut back, 1 base at V and 1 base at J, with 17 bases in the middle. Germline CDR1 and CDR2: SGHVS and FQNEAQ. CDR3 bases: TGTGCCAGCAGCTTAGGGCGTTTTGTTGGGCAGAGCAATCAGCCCCAGCATTTT. This sequence encodes CASSLGRFVGQSNQPQHF.

The rearrangement links TRBV18 to TRBJ2-7, with TRBD1 matching 7 bases. CDR1 and CDR2 from the germline V gene are KGHSH and LQKENI. The CDR3 totals 15 residues. Losses at the gene ends were 4 bases for V and 0 bases for J; bases not matched to a gene: 6. The CDR3 nucleotides read TGTGCCAGCTCACTCCCCGGGACAGCCTCCTACGAGCAGTACTTC. Its protein is CASSLPGTASYEQYF. The full variable domain, completed using reference TRBV18 and TRBJ2-7, is NAGVMQNPRHLVRRRGQEARLRCSPMKGHSHVYWYRQLPEEGLKFMVYLQKENIIDESGMPKERFSAEFPKEGPSILRIQQVVRGDSAAYFCASSLPGTASYEQYFGPGTRLTVT.

At least ten counts were recorded for this clonotype. V and J are TRBV20-1 and TRBJ1-5; D gene uncertain. The CDR3 covers 13 residues. Trimming removed 4 bases from V and 3 bases from J, with 10 bases in between. Germline loops: CDR1 DFQATT, CDR2 SNEGSKA (reference sequence). CDR3 nucleotide sequence: TGCAGTGCTATTAGGGCAGTCAATCAGCCCCAGCATTTT. This gives the protein CSAIRAVNQPQHF.

Concerning this clonotype itself: A clone one base away is much larger, so this may be a read error. The chain links TRBV12-3 or TRBV12-4 to TRBJ2-3; D might be TRBD1 (6 bases). Trimming stripped 2 bases from V and 4 bases from J, with 10 bases between. The CDR3 spans 14 residues. The CDR3 DNA sequence: TGTGCCAGCAGTTTAATGGGGGCCGCAGATACGCAGTATTTT. Encoded protein: CASSLMGAADTQYF.

This clonotype has at least ten counts. The chain uses TRBV15 and TRBJ1-2; D may be TRBD1 (5 bases). This CDR3 spans 15 amino acids. The V end was cut by 3 bases, the J end by 0 bases, with 11 bases between. CDR1 is LNHNV and CDR2 is YYDKDF in the germline V gene (reference sequence). CDR3 sequence (DNA): TGTGCCACCAGCAGGGGGACGGGAGCTAACTATGGCTACACCTTC. Translation gives CATSRGTGANYGYTF.

In this sample, this clonotype turned up many times. J is TRBJ1-5 and V is TRBV6-1; 7 nucleotides match TRBD1. CDR1 MNHNS and CDR2 SASEGT come from the germline V gene. V gave up 7 bases and J gave up 2 bases; unmatched junction bases: 5. CDR3 size: 14 residues. CDR3 DNA: TGTGCCAGCACCCGACAGGGCGGCAATCAGCCCCAGCATTTT. This codes for CASTRQGGNQPQHF.

CDR3 in DNA: TGTGCCAGCAGTTCTAGACAGGGGGCCGGCTATGGCTACACCTTC. This encodes CASSSRQGAGYGYTF. The chain combines TRBV28 with TRBJ1-2; 10 nucleotides align to TRBD1. This CDR3 comprises 15 residues. The V segment lost 4 bases and the J segment 4 bases; nucleotides outside the gene matches: 6. Germline values: CDR1 MDHEN, CDR2 SYDVKM.

In the case of this clonotype: Given a much more abundant clone one base away, this may be a read error. The V gene is TRBV7-2, the J gene TRBJ2-1, with 7 bases that match TRBD1. J lost 8 bases, V lost 1 base, and 8 bases had no gene match. CDR1 and CDR2 (germline): SGHTA, FQGNSA. This CDR3 spans 15 amino acids. DNA of the CDR3: TGTGCCAGCAGCTTAGGGGACAGCCAGACCGATGAGCAGTTCTTC. As protein: CASSLGDSQTDEQFF.

Turning to this clonotype: With a much larger clone just one base away, this may be a read error. V gene TRBV7-6 combines with J gene TRBJ2-7, with D uncertain. CDR1 is SGHVS, CDR2 FNYEAQ, per germline. Trimming left V 5 bases short and J 3 bases short, with 17 bases between. This CDR3 spans 15 amino acids. The DNA of the CDR3 is TGTGCCAGCAGCCCCATCAGCGAGTCCTGCTACGAGCAGTACTTC. It yields the protein CASSPISESCYEQYF.

Note on this clonotype: The conserved phenylalanine or tryptophan is not found at the CDR3 terminus, so this likely reflects a read error. The chain has TRBV5-8 and TRBJ1-6, with a tentative D call TRBD1 (6 bases). This CDR3 has 15 residues. V was trimmed by 5 bases and J by 2 bases, leaving 11 bases between them. In germline, CDR1 is SGHTS, CDR2 YDEGEE. The CDR3 region has the DNA TGTGCCAGCAGGGAACGGACAGCCTATAATTCACCCCTCCACCTT. Translated: CASRERTAYNSPLHL.

This clonotype was seen more than once but under ten times. This chain uses TRBV11-2 with TRBJ2-7, with D perhaps matching TRBD2 (5 bases). There are 11 residues in the CDR3. Germline V gives CDR1 SGHAT, CDR2 FQNNGV. V was pared by 3 bases and J by 5 bases, with 5 bases between. The CDR3 bases are TGTGCCAGCAGCTTCGGGAACGAGCAGTACTTC. Amino acids: CASSFGNEQYF.

With regard to this clonotype: This clone may be a read error of a much larger clone one base away. The chain uses TRBV5-1 and TRBJ2-5; no reliable D call. Germline loops: CDR1 SGHRS, CDR2 YFSETQ. Between the trimmed V and J ends, which lost 0 bases and 2 bases, there was a span of 11 bases. The CDR3 extends over 15 amino acids. CDR3: CASSLVSLIQETQYF. CDR3 bases: TGCGCCAGCAGCTTGGTAAGCCTGATACAAGAGACCCAGTACTTC.

This clonotype was seen once. This may be a read error, as it is one base from a much larger clone. The rearrangement links TRBV15 to TRBJ2-7; TRBD1 aligns across 10 bases. Germline V gene lookup returns CDR1 LNHNV and CDR2 YYDKDF (reference sequence). J gave up 4 bases and V 5 bases, and 8 bases lay outside the gene matches. The CDR3 has 15 amino acids. The CDR3 coding sequence is TGTGCCACCAGCGGCTGGGACAGGGGACCGTACGAGCAGTACTTC. Amino acids: CATSGWDRGPYEQYF.

This chain joins TRBV7-9 and TRBJ2-4; D is unclear. Germline V gene lookup returns CDR1 SEHNR and CDR2 FQNEAQ (reference sequence). Trimming cost V 5 bases and J 8 bases, with 7 bases left between them. The CDR3 loop spans 11 amino acids. CDR3 in amino acids: CASSLTDIQYF. The CDR3 DNA is TGTGCCAGCAGCCTTACGGACATTCAGTACTTC.

As concerns this clonotype: At one end, the junction sequence differs from germline, possibly due to a read error. The gene calls are TRBV7-9 and TRBJ1-3; D is uncertain. The CDR3 totals 15 residues. Germline V gene sequence: CDR1 SEHNR, CDR2 FQNEAQ (reference sequence). The CDR3 spells CASSLVGVVGNIIYF. The CDR3 region has the DNA TGTGCCAGCAGCTTAGTCGGGGTAGTTGGAAACATCATATATTTT.

This clonotype was seen once. The gene calls are TRBV4-3 and TRBJ2-7; TRBD2 matches 9 bases. This CDR3 contains 15 residues. The trim removed 1 base at V and 2 bases at J, leaving 3 bases unmatched. The germline CDR1 and CDR2 sequences are LGHNA and YSLEER. The CDR3: CASSQGPSGTYEQYF. The CDR3 nucleotides read TGCGCCAGCAGCCAAGGGCCTAGCGGGACCTACGAGCAGTACTTC.

Comments on this clonotype: Because it lacks the conserved phenylalanine or tryptophan at the end, this CDR3 is likely a read error. The chain uses TRBV27 and TRBJ2-3; the D gene is possibly TRBD1 (6 bases). The CDR3 is 16 residues long. CDR1 is MNHEY and CDR2 is SMNVEV in the germline V gene (reference sequence). V was clipped by 6 bases and J by 2 bases, with 18 bases between them. CDR3 amino acids: CASSRPGQGATDTQYC. The CDR3 DNA sequence: TGTGCCAGCAGCAGGCCGGGACAAGGGGCCACAGATACGCAGTATTGT.

This clonotype was seen ten or more times. The chain is built from TRBV4-1 and TRBJ2-6; D is undetermined. The CDR3 is 18 amino acids. Germline V gives CDR1 MGHRA, CDR2 YSYEKL. V shed 0 bases and J shed 1 base, with 13 bases lying between them. CDR3 residues: CASSQEQIRRSGANVLTF. CDR3 DNA: TGCGCCAGCAGCCAAGAACAAATAAGGAGATCTGGGGCCAACGTCCTGACTTTC.

This clonotype has just a few counts. J is TRBJ1-6 and V is TRBV12-3 or TRBV12-4, with TRBD1 matching over 8 bases. V lost 1 base to trimming and J lost 0 bases; unmatched junction nucleotides: 11. The CDR3 length is 20 residues. This CDR3 reads CASSLVGQGAASSYNSPLHF. The CDR3 coding sequence is TGTGCCAGCAGTTTAGTGGGTCAGGGGGCAGCGAGCTCCTATAATTCACCCCTCCACTTT.

This clonotype was found many times. This rearrangement joins TRBV28 to TRBJ1-2; TRBD1 matches at 8 bases. The CDR3 is made up of 12 amino acids. Germline V gives CDR1 MDHEN, CDR2 SYDVKM. Trimming cost V 3 bases and J 7 bases; bases outside gene matches: 1. CDR3 sequence: CASSLQGAGYTF. Here the CDR3 DNA reads TGTGCCAGCAGTTTGCAGGGGGCTGGCTACACCTTC.

This clonotype showed up many times. The genes are TRBV27 and TRBJ2-1; D is unresolved. The CDR3 has 15 amino acids. V gave up 1 base and J gave up 6 bases, with 13 bases separating them. Germline assignment: CDR1 MNHEY and CDR2 SMNVEV (reference sequence). Here the CDR3 reads CASSLWVTAGNEQFF. DNA of the CDR3: TGTGCCAGCAGTTTATGGGTCACGGCTGGCAATGAGCAGTTCTTC.

The chain has TRBV5-4 and TRBJ2-1; TRBD2 is a possible D gene (6 bases). Per the germline V gene, CDR1 is SGHNT and CDR2 is YYREEE (reference sequence). Trimming took 1 base from V and 3 from J, leaving 14 bases between them. This CDR3 contains 16 residues. Here the CDR3 reads CASSLYSGALYNEQFF. As DNA, the CDR3 is TGTGCCAGCAGCTTGTATAGCGGAGCTCTCTACAATGAGCAGTTCTTC. Looking up the rest from reference TRBV5-4 and TRBJ2-1 gives the full variable domain: ETGVTQSPTHLIKTRGQQVTLRCSSQSGHNTVSWYQQALGQGPQFIFQYYREEENGRGNFPPRFSGLQFPNYSSELNVNALELDDSALYLCASSLYSGALYNEQFFGPGTRLTVL.

Remarks on this clonotype: A clone one base away is much larger, so this may be a read error. The genes are TRBV14 and TRBJ2-2, with 11 bases lining up with TRBD2. After removal of 0 bases from V and 3 bases from J, the junction contained 6 bases not matched to a gene. This CDR3 comprises 18 residues. Per germline, CDR1 SGHDN and CDR2 FVKESK. CDR3 nucleotides: TGTGCCAGCAGCCAAGAGCGACTAGCGGGGTCGGACACCGGGGAGCTGTTTTTT. Translating it yields CASSQERLAGSDTGELFF.

This clonotype was observed at least ten times. The chain carries TRBV6-1 and TRBJ2-5; tentatively, D is TRBD2 (5 bases). The CDR3 has 14 amino acids. Trimming removed 2 bases at V and 4 bases at J, with 11 bases between. Germline V gene sequence: CDR1 MNHNS, CDR2 SASEGT. The DNA of the CDR3 is TGTGCCAGCAGTGAATACAGCGGAGGAGAGACCCAGTACTTC. This gives the protein CASSEYSGGETQYF.

A note on this clonotype: A read error may be the cause here, since a much bigger clone is one base away. V gene TRBV2 combines with J gene TRBJ1-6; no clear D gene. The CDR3 length is 14 residues. Looked up from germline, CDR1 is SNHLY and CDR2 is FYNNEI. CDR3 loop: CASSVIRENSPLLF. CDR3 nucleotide sequence: TGTGCCAGCAGTGTGATCCGGGAGAATTCACCCCTCCTCTTT.

The gene calls are TRBV5-5 and TRBJ2-7; D unclear. The V end lost 5 bases, the J end lost 0 bases, and 12 bases lay between the germline ends. The CDR3 is made up of 14 amino acids. Germline V gene data show CDR1 as SGHKS and CDR2 as YYEKEE (reference sequence). The CDR3 nucleotides are TGTGCCAGCAGTCCGCTCTCTGCCTCCTACGAGCAGTACGTC. It is translated as CASSPLSASYEQYV.

This clonotype was seen at least ten times. This chain joins TRBV20-1 and TRBJ2-5; TRBD1 matches at 8 bases. Germline lookup yields CDR1 DFQATT and CDR2 SNEGSKA (reference sequence). The CDR3 runs 16 residues. J was trimmed by 4 bases and V by 3 bases; bases with no gene match: 13. In DNA, the CDR3 is TGCAGTGCTAGTCCTGCCGGACAGGGAGGTGTAGAGACCCAGTACTTC. Protein sequence: CSASPAGQGGVETQYF.

Remarks on this clonotype: A much larger clone is a single base away; this may be a read error. This rearrangement joins TRBV4-2 to TRBJ2-5; either TRBD1 or TRBD2 may fit D (5 bases each). Germline lookup yields CDR1 LGHNA and CDR2 YNFKEQ. This CDR3 comprises 16 residues. The V end lost 4 bases, the J end lost 0 bases, and 15 bases lay between the germline ends. CDR3 protein: CASSRDGTANQETQYF. The CDR3, as DNA: TGTGCCAGCAGCCGAGATGGGACCGCTAACCAAGAGACCCAGTACTTC.

The chain links TRBV2 to TRBJ2-1; 8 bases map to TRBD2. Per the germline V gene, CDR1 is SNHLY and CDR2 is FYNNEI. V lost 5 bases to trimming and J lost 7 bases; unmatched junction nucleotides: 10. This CDR3 is 15 amino acids long. CDR3 DNA: TGTGCCAGCAGTTCACAGGGACTAGGAGGGAATGAGCAGTTCTTC. It encodes CASSSQGLGGNEQFF.

Of note for this clonotype: One end of the junction does not line up with germline, which may come from a read error. V gene TRBV5-1 combines with J gene TRBJ2-3; a possible D gene is TRBD2 (6 bases). This CDR3 is built from 16 residues. Germline loops: CDR1 SGHRS, CDR2 YFSETQ. The DNA of the CDR3 is TGCGCCAGAAGCTTCACTACTGGAGGGACGGAGGATACGCAGTATTTT. It yields the protein CARSFTTGGTEDTQYF.